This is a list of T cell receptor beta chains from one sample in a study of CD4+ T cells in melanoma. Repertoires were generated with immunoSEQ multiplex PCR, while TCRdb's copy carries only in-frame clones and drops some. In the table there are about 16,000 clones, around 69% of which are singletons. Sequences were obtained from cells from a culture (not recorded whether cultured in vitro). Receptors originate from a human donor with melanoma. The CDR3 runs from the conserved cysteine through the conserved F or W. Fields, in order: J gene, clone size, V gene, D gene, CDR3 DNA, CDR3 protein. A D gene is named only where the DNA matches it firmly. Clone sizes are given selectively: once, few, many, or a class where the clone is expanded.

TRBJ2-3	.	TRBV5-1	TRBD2	TGCGCCAGCAGCCACGGACTAGCGGGGGGGTTCACAGATACGCAGTATTTT	CASSHGLAGGFTDTQYF
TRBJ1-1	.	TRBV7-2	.	TGTGCCAGCAGCTTATTTGGGCCGGGGCTCACTGAAGCTTTCTTT	CASSLFGPGLTEAFF
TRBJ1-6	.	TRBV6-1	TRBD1	TGTGCAAGCTTCCCGGGACAGAATTCACCCCTCCACTTT	CASFPGQNSPLHF
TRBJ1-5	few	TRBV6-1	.	TGTGCCAGCAGAGGGGACAGCAATCAGCCCCAGCATTTT	CASRGDSNQPQHF
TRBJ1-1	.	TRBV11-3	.	TGTGCCAGCAGCTTCCAGTCGGACACTGAAGCTTTCTTT	CASSFQSDTEAFF
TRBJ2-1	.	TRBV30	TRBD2	TGTGCCTGGAGCAGGACTAGCATCTTCAATGAGCAGTTCTTC	CAWSRTSIFNEQFF
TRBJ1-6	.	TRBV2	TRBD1	TGTGCCAGCAGTCGGGACAGGGAAAAGGCACCCCTCCACTTT	CASSRDREKAPLHF
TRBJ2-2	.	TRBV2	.	TGTGCCAGCATTATAGGGCAGGGCGCCACCGGGGAGCTGTTTTTT	CASIIGQGATGELFF
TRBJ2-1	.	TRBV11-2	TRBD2	TGTGCCAGCAGCCCTGGACTAGCGTCCTACAATGAGCAGTTCTTC	CASSPGLASYNEQFF
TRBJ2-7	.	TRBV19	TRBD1	TGTGCCAGTAGTGTCCAGGACAGGGCCTACGAGCAGTACTTC	CASSVQDRAYEQYF
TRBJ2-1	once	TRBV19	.	TGTGCCAGCGGCGGGACAGCTCCGCTGGCTGAGCAGTTCTTC	CASGGTAPLAEQFF
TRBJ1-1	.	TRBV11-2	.	TGTGCCAGCAGTGGGGGGCAGAACACTGAAGCTTTCTTT	CASSGGQNTEAFF
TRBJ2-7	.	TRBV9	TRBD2	TGTGCCAGCAGCGTCACTAGCGGGAGCTACGAGCAGTACTTC	CASSVTSGSYEQYF
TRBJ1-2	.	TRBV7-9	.	TGTGCCAGCAGCGACCCCGACAGCTATGGCTACACCTTC	CASSDPDSYGYTF
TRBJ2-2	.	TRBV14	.	TGTGCCAGCAGCCAAAACACCGGGGAGCTGTTTTTT	CASSQNTGELFF
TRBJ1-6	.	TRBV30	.	TGTGCCTGGAGTGTGGCCCCTGAAAGTTATAATTCACCCCTCCACTTT	CAWSVAPESYNSPLHF
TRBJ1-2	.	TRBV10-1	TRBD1	TGCGCCAGCAGTCTCGACAGGGACAGAGGCTACACCTTC	CASSLDRDRGYTF
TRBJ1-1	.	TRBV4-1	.	TGCGCCAGCAGGCGGGACACTGAAGCTTTCTTT	CASRRDTEAFF
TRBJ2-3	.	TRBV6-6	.	TGTGCCAGCGGGTCCCACAGTATTGGGTCGACAGATACGCAGTATTTT	CASGSHSIGSTDTQYF
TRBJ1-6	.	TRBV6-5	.	TGTGCCAGCAGCCTAGCGGCGGGCGCCTCACCCCTCCACTTT	CASSLAAGASPLHF
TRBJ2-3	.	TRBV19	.	TGTGCCAGTAGTAAGCAGGGAACCACAGATACGCAGTATTTT	CASSKQGTTDTQYF
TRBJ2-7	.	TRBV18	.	TGTGCCAGCTCACCCGGGCCCTTGGGATATCACGAGCAGTACTTC	CASSPGPLGYHEQYF
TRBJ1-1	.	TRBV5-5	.	TGTGCCAGCAGCTTTCAGCGATTGAACACTGAAGCTTTCTTT	CASSFQRLNTEAFF
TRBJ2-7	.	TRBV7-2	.	TGTGCCAGCAGCTCCCGGGACCTCTACGAGCAGTACTTC	CASSSRDLYEQYF
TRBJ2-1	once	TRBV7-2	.	TGTGCCAGCAGCGGGACTGGGCGGATCAGTGAGCAGTTCTTC	CASSGTGRISEQFF
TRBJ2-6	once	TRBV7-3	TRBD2	TGTGCCAGTCACCTCGGGGGGTCTGGGGCCAACGTCCTGACTTTC	CASHLGGSGANVLTF
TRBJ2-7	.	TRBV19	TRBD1	TGTGCCAGTATGCCCGCTCAGGGGGCGGGCGAGCAGTACTTC	CASMPAQGAGEQYF
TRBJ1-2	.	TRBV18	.	TGTGCCAGCTCACTGGGACATAACTATGGCTACACCTTC	CASSLGHNYGYTF
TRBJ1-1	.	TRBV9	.	TGTGCCAGCAGCGCGGAACAGTTCACTGAAGCTTTCTTT	CASSAEQFTEAFF
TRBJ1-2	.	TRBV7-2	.	TGTGCCAGCAGCTTCCGAACAAGGCGAAAGTCCTATGGCTACACCTTC	CASSFRTRRKSYGYTF
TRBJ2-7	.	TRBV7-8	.	TGTGCCAGCAGCTTAGAACAGAGCTCCTACGAGCAGTACTTC	CASSLEQSSYEQYF
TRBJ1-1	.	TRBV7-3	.	TGTGCCAGCAGCTCAACGCCAGGGCGGGGTACTGAAGCTTTCTTT	CASSSTPGRGTEAFF
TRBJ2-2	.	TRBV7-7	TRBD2	TGTGCTAGCAGCTCGACTAGCGGGTTCGGCACCGGGGAGCTGTTTTTT	CASSSTSGFGTGELFF
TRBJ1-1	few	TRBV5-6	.	TGTGCCAGCAGCGTGACCCCGGTGGGGACTGAAGCTTTCTTT	CASSVTPVGTEAFF
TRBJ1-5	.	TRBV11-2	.	TGTGCCAGCAGCACATATAGCAATCAGCCCCAGCATTTT	CASSTYSNQPQHF
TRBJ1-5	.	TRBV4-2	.	TGTGCCAGCAGCCAAGATCCGGGAGCGCCCCAGCATTTT	CASSQDPGAPQHF
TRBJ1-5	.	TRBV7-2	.	TGTGCCAGCAGCTTTTTCCCGGGTAGCAATCAGCCCCAGCATTTT	CASSFFPGSNQPQHF
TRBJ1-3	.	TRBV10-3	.	TGTGCCATCAGTGCGCATAACCTGAACTCTGGAAACACCATATATTTT	CAISAHNLNSGNTIYF
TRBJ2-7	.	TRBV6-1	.	TGTGCCAGCTCGAGACGGGATTACGAGCAGTACTTC	CASSRRDYEQYF
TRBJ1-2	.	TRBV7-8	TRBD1	TGTGCCAGCAGCGAAACCGGGACAGTCTATGGCTACACCTTC	CASSETGTVYGYTF
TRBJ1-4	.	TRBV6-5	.	TGTGCCAGCAGTGTCTTAGGTGAAAAACTGTTTTTT	CASSVLGEKLFF
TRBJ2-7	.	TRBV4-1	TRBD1	TGCGCCAGCAGCCAGGTATTACAGGGGGGTGGCGAGCAGTACTTC	CASSQVLQGGGEQYF
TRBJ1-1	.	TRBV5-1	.	TGCGCCAGCAGCCTGACGGGACGGCAGAACACTGAAGCTTTCTTT	CASSLTGRQNTEAFF
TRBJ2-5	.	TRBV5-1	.	TGCGCCAGCAGCCTGATAGGGGTCCAAGAGACCCAGTACTTC	CASSLIGVQETQYF
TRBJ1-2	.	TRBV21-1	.	TGTGCCAGCAGCAAAGTTACGCGGCCGGATCTTAACTATGGCTACACCTTC	CASSKVTRPDLNYGYTF
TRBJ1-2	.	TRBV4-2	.	TGTGCCAGCAGCCAAGCGTTTCTGGACAACGATTTTGGCTACACCTTC	CASSQAFLDNDFGYTF
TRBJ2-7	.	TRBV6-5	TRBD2	TGTGCCAGCAGTTGGAACGGGGGGGCCAGGGAGCAGTACTTC	CASSWNGGAREQYF
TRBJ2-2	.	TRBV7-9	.	TGTGCCAGCAGCTTATGGCAGGGGAACACCGGGGAGCTGTTTTTT	CASSLWQGNTGELFF